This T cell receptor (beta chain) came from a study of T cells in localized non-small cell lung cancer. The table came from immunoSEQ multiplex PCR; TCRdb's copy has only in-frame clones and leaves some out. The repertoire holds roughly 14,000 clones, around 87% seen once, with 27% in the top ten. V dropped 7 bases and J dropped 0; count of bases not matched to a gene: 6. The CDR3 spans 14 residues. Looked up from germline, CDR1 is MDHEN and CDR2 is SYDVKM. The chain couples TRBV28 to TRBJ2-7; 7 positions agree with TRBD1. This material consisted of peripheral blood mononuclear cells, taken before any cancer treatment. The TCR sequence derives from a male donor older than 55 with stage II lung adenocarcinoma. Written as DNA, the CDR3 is TGTGCCAGCAATAGGGACAGCAGCTCCTACGAGCAGTACTTC. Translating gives CASNRDSSSYEQYF.